This T cell receptor beta chain was captured by sequencing in a study of T cell changes during pregnancy in multiple sclerosis. V lost 5 bases and J lost 5; bases outside the gene matches: 12. Looked up from germline, CDR1 is SGHTA and CDR2 is FQGNSA. This CDR3 is built from 18 residues. Clones were read by immunoSEQ multiplex PCR, and TCRdb kept only the in-frame ones, dropping some. The data show under 130,000 clones, with 90% to 95% seen just once and roughly 3.5% held by the top ten. The sequence was obtained from a female donor with multiple sclerosis, enrolled in a pregnancy study. This rearrangement joins TRBV7-2 to TRBJ2-3; TRBD2 aligns across 14 bases. This sample comprised peripheral blood, obtained after pregnancy. The DNA for the CDR3 is TGTGCCAGCAGCGCCAGACTAGCGGGGGGGCAGGGCGTAGATACGCAGTATTTT. Translated, it gives CASSARLAGGQGVDTQYF.